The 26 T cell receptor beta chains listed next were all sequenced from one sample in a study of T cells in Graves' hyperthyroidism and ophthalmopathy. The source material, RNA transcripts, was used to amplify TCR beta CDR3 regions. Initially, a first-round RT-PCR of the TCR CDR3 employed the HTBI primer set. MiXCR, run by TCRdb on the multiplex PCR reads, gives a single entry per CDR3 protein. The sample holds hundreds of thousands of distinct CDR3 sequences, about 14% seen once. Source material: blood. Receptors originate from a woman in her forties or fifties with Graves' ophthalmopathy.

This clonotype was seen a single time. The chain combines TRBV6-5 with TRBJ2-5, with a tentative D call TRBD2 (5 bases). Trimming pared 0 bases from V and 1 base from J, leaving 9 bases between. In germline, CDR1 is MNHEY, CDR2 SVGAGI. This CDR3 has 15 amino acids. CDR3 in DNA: TGTGCCAGCAGTTACTCTGAGGGTGTCCAAGAGACCCAGTACTTC. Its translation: CASSYSEGVQETQYF.

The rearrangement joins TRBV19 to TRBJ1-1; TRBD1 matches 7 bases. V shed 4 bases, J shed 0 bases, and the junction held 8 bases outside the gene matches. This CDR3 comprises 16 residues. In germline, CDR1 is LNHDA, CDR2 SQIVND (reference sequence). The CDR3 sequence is CASSTSTGRLNTEAFF. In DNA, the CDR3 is TGTGCCAGTAGTACCTCGACAGGGAGGTTGAACACTGAAGCTTTCTTT.

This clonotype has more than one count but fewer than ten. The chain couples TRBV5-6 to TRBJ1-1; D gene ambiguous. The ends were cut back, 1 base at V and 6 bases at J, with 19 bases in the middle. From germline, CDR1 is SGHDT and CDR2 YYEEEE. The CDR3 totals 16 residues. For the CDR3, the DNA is TGTGCCAGCAGCTTGCACCTTGCCGATGTTTTTGCTGAAGCTTTCTTT. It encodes CASSLHLADVFAEAFF. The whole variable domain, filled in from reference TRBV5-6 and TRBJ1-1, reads DAGVTQSPTHLIKTRGQQVTLRCSPKSGHDTVSWYQQALGQGPQFIFQYYEEEERQRGNFPDRFSGHQFPNYSSELNVNALLLGDSALYLCASSLHLADVFAEAFFGQGTRLTVV.

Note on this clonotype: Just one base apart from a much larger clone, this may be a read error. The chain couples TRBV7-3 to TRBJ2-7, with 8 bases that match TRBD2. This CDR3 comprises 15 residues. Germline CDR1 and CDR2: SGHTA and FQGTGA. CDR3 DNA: TGTGTCAGCAGCCGCTCCGGGGGGGGTACCTACGAGCAGTACTTC. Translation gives CVSSRSGGGTYEQYF.

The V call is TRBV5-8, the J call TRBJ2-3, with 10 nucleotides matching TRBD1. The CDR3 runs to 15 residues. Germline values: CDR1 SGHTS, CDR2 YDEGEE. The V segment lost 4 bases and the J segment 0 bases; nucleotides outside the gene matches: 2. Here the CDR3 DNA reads TGTGCCAGCAGCAAGGGACAGGGGAGCACAGATACGCAGTATTTT. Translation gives CASSKGQGSTDTQYF.

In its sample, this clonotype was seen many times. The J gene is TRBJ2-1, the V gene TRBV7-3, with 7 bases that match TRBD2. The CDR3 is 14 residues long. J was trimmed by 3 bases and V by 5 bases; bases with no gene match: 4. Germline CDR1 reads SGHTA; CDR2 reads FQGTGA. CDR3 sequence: CASSAGDYYNEQFF. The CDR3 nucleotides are TGTGCCAGCAGCGCGGGGGATTACTACAATGAGCAGTTCTTC.

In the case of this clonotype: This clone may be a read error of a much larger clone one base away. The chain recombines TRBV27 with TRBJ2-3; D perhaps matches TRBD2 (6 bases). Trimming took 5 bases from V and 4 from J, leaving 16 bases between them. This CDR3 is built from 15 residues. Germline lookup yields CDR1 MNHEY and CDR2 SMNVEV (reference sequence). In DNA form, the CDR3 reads TGTGCCAGCAGTCTCGGCGGAGGGGCCGCAGATACGCAGTATTTT. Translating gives CASSLGGGAADTQYF.

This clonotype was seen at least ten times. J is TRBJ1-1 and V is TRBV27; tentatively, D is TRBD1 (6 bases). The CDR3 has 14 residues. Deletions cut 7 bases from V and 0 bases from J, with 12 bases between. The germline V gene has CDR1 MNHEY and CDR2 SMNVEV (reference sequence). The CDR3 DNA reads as TGTGCCAGCAAATCCAGGGGTCTGAACACTGAAGCTTTCTTT. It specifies CASKSRGLNTEAFF.

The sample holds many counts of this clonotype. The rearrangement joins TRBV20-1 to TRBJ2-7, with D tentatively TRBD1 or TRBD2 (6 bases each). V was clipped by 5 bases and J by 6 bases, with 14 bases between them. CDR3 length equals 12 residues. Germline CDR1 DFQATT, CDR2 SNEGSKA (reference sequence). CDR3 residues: CSAEVGGFEQYF. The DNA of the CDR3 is TGCAGTGCTGAGGTGGGGGGCTTCGAGCAGTACTTC.

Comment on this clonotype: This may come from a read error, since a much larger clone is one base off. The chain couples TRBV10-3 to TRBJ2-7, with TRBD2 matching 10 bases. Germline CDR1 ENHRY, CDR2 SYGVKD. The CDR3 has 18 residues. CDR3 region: CAISFDPLLAGESYERYF. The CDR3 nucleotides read TGTGCCATCAGTTTCGACCCTTTGCTAGCGGGAGAGAGCTACGAGCGGTACTTC.

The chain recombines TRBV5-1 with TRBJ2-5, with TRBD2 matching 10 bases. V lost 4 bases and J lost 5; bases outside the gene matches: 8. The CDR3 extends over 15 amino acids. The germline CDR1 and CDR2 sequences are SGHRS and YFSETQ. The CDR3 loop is CASSASGRARETQYF. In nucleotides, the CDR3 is TGCGCCAGCAGCGCAAGCGGGAGGGCCCGGGAGACCCAGTACTTC.

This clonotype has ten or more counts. The CDR3 loop is CASRGDRGPYNEQFF. CDR3 DNA sequence: TGTGCCAGCAGAGGAGACAGGGGGCCCTACAATGAGCAGTTCTTC. The gene calls are TRBV28 and TRBJ2-1; TRBD1 aligns across 10 bases. The CDR3 length is 15 residues. The V and J ends lost 6 bases and 2 bases, in that order; junction bases with no gene match: 4. Germline V gene data show CDR1 as MDHEN and CDR2 as SYDVKM. Supplemented by reference TRBV28 and TRBJ2-1, the full variable domain reads DVKVTQSSRYLVKRTGEKVFLECVQDMDHENMFWYRQDPGLGLRLIYFSYDVKMKEKGDIPEGYSVSREKKERFSLILESASTNQTSMYLCASRGDRGPYNEQFFGPGTRLTVL.

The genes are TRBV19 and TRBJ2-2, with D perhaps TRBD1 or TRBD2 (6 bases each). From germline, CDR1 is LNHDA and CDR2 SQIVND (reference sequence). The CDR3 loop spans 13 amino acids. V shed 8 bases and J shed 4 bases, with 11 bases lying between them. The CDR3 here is CASSRGRTGELFF. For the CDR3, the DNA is TGTGCCAGTTCCCGGGGGCGCACCGGGGAGCTGTTTTTT.

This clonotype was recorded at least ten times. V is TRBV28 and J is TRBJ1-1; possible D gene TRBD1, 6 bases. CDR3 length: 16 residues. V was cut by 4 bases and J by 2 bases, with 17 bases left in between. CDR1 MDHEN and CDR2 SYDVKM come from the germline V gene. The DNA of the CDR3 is TGTGCCAGCAGTTCCCCGGGACAAACTTCAAACACTGAAGCTTTCTTT. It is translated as CASSSPGQTSNTEAFF.

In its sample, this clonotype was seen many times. CDR3 sequence: CASSPRKGGDQPQHF. The DNA for the CDR3 is TGTGCCAGCAGTCCCCGCAAGGGGGGGGATCAGCCCCAGCATTTT. The V and J genes are TRBV12-3 or TRBV12-4 and TRBJ1-5, with D perhaps matching TRBD1 (6 bases). Trimming stripped 5 bases from V and 5 bases from J, with 16 bases between. This CDR3 is 15 amino acids long.

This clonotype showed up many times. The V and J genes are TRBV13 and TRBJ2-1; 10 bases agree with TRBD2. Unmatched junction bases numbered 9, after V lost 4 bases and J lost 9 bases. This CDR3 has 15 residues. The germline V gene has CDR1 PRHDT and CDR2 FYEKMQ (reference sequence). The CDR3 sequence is CASSSAGGPRGEQFF. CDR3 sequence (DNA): TGTGCCAGCAGCTCAGCGGGAGGGCCGAGAGGTGAGCAGTTCTTC.

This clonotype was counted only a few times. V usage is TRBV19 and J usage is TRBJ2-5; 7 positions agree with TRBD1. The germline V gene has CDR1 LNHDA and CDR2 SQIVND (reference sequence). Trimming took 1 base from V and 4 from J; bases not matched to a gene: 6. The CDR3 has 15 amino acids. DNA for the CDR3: TGTGCCAGTAGTATAGCGACAGGGCCCTCAGAGACCCAGTACTTC. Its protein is CASSIATGPSETQYF. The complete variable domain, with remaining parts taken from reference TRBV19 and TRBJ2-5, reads DGGITQSPKYLFRKEGQNVTLSCEQNLNHDAMYWYRQDPGQGLRLIYYSQIVNDFQKGDIAEGYSVSREKKESFPLTVTSAQKNPTAFYLCASSIATGPSETQYFGPGTRLLVL.

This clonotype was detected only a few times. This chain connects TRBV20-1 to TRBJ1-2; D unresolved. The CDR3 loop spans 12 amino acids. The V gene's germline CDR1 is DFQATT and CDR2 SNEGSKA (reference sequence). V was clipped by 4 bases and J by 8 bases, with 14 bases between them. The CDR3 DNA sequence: TGCAGTGCTAAAGGGCAGCACCAGGGCTACACCTTC. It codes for CSAKGQHQGYTF.

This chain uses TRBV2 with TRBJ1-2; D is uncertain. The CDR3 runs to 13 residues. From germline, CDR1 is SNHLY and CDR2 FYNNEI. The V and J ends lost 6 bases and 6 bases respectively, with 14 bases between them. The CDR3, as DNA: TGTGCCAGCAGACCCGACGCGGCGGATGGCTACACCTTC. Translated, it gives CASRPDAADGYTF.

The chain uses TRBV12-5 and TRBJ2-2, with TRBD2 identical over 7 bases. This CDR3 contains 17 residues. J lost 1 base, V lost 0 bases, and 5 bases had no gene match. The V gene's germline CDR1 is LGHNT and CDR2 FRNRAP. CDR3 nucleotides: TGTGCTAGTGGTTTGGTGAGCGGGAAGGTGAACACCGGGGAGCTGTTTTTT. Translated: CASGLVSGKVNTGELFF. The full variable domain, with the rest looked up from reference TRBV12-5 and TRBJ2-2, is DARVTQTPRHKVTEMGQEVTMRCQPILGHNTVFWYRQTMMQGLELLAYFRNRAPLDDSGMPKDRFSAEMPDATLATLKIQPSEPRDSAVYFCASGLVSGKVNTGELFFGEGSRLTVL.

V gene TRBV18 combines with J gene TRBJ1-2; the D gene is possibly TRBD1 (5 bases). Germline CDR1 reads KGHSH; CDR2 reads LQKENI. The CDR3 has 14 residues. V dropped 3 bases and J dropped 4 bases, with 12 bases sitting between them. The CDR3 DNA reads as TGTGCCAGCTCACCTTCAGGGATGGCCTATGGCTACACCTTC. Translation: CASSPSGMAYGYTF.

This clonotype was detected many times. The CDR3 nucleotides read TGTGCCAGCAGCTTAGGAAACCACGGGGTTGGAGAGCAGTACTTC. Translating gives CASSLGNHGVGEQYF. This chain joins TRBV7-2 and TRBJ2-7, with D possibly TRBD2 on 5 matching bases. CDR1 is SGHTA and CDR2 is FQGNSA in the germline V gene. CDR3 length: 15 residues. Trimming took 1 base from V and 7 from J, leaving 17 bases between them.

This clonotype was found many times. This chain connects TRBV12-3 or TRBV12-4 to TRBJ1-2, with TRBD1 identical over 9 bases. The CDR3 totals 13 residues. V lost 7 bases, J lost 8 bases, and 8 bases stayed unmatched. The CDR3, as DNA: TGTGCCAGCACCTACCGGGACAGGGTAGGCTACACCTTC. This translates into CASTYRDRVGYTF.

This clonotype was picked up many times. The CDR3 coding sequence is TGTGCCAGCAGTGATTGGGGAATAATGGGTAATGAGCAGTTCTTC. Translated: CASSDWGIMGNEQFF. The gene calls are TRBV6-1 and TRBJ2-1; D call uncertain. Trimming stripped 3 bases from V and 7 bases from J, with 16 bases between. The CDR3 covers 15 residues. Germline-derived CDR1 and CDR2 are MNHNS and SASEGT.

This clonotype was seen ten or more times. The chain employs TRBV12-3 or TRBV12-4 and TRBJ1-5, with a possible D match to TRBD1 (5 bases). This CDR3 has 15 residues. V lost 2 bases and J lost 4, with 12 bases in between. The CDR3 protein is CASSLSGLENQPQHF. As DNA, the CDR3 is TGTGCCAGCAGTTTATCGGGGCTAGAGAATCAGCCCCAGCATTTT.

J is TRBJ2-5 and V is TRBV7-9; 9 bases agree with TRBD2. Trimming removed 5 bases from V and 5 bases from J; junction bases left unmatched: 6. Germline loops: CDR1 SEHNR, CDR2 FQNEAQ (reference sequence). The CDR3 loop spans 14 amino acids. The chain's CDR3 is CASSQDTSGETQYF. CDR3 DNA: TGTGCCAGCAGCCAAGATACTAGCGGGGAGACCCAGTACTTC. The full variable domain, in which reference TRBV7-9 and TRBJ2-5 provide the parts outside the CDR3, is DTGVSQNPRHKITKRGQNVTFRCDPISEHNRLYWYRQTLGQGPEFLTYFQNEAQLEKSRLLSDRFSAERPKGSFSTLEIQRTEQGDSAMYLCASSQDTSGETQYFGPGTRLLVL.